This TCR beta chain was sequenced during a study of lymphopenia after photon versus proton radiotherapy. Concerning this clone itself: Antigen: not known.

Germline V gene lookup returns CDR1 SGHDT and CDR2 YYEEEE. V was clipped by 2 bases and J by 5 bases, with 16 bases between them. CDR3 size: 16 residues. General study results and limits: Survival link was tested only in deceased patients; proton benefit remains a possibility. Under photons, naive T cells and diversity fell while effector/memory populations rose. Post-nadir diversity loss with photons came from oligoclonal expansion, particularly CD8+ Temra cells. A bigger post-nadir fall in TCR diversity correlated inversely with survival time in deceased patients.

Assay: immunoSEQ multiplex PCR; the TCRdb copy retains only in-frame clones and omits some. There are about 35,000 clones in the sample; 80% to 95% occur only once, and roughly 15% lies in the top ten. Sequences were derived from peripheral blood, sampled from a patient treated with photon-based radiotherapy. This clonotype was obtained from a man aged 55-75 years with cholangiocarcinoma. This sequence joins TRBV5-6 and TRBJ2-2, with D possibly being TRBD2 (5 bases). CDR3 loop: CASSFLNRENTGELFF. The CDR3 DNA is TGTGCCAGCAGCTTTCTTAACCGGGAAAATACCGGGGAGCTGTTTTTT.